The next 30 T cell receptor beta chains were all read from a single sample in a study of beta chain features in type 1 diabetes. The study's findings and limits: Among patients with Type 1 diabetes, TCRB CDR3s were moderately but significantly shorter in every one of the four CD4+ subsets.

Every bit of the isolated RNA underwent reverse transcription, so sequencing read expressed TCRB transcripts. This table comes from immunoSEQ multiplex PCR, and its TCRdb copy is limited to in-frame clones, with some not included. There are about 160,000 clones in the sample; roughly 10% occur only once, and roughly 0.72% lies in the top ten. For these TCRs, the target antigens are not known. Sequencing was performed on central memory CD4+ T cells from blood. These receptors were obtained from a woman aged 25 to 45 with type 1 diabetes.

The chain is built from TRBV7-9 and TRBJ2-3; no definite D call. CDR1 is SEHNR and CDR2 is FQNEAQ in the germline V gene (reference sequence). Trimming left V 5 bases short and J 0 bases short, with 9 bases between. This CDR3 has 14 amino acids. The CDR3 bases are TGTGCCAGCAGCCCGAGCCTGAGCACAGATACGCAGTATTTT. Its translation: CASSPSLSTDTQYF.

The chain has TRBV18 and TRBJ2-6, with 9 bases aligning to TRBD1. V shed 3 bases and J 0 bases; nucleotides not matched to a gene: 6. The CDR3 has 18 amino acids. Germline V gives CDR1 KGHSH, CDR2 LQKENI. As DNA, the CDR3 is TGTGCCAGCTCACCGGGACAGGGTATCGACTCTGGGGCCAACGTCCTGACTTTC. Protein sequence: CASSPGQGIDSGANVLTF.

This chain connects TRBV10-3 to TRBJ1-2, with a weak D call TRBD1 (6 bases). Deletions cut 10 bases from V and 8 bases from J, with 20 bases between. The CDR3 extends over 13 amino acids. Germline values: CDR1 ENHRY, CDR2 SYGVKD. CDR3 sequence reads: CASRGTTMWGYTF. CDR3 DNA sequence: TGTGCCAGCAGAGGGACAACTATGTGGGGCTACACCTTC.

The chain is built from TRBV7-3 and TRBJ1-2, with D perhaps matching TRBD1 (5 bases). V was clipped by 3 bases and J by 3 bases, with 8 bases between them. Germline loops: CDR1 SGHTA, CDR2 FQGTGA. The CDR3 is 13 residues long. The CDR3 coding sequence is TGTGCCAGCAGCTTGGGGCCGGACTATGGCTACACCTTC. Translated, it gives CASSLGPDYGYTF. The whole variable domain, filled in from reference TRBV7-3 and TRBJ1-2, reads GAGVSQTPSNKVTEKGKYVELRCDPISGHTALYWYRQSLGQGPEFLIYFQGTGAADDSGLPNDRFFAVRPEGSVSTLKIQRTERGDSAVYLCASSLGPDYGYTFGSGTRLTVV.

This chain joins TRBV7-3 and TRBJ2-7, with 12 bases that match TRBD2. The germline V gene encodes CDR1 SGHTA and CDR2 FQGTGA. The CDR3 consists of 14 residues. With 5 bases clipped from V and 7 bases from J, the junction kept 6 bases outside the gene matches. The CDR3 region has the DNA TGTGCCAGCAGCCTGACTAGCGGGAGTCGGGAGCAGTACTTC. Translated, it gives CASSLTSGSREQYF.

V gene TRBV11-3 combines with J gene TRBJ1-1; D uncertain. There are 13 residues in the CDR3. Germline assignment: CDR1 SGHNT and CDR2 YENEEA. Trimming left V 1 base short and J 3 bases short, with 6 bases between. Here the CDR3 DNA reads TGTGCCAGCAGCTTAGTATCGGACACTGAAGCTTTCTTT. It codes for CASSLVSDTEAFF.

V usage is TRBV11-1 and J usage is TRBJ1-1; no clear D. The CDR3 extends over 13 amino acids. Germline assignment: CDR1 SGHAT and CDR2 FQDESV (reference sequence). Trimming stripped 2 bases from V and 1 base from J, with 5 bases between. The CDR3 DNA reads TGTGCCAGCAGCTTATCAGAGAACACTGAAGCTTTCTTT. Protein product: CASSLSENTEAFF.

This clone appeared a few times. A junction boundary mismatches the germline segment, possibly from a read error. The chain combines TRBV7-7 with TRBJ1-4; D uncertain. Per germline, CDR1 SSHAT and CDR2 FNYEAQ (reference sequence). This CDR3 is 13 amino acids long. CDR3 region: CASSTQVGEKLFF. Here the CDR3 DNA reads TGTGCTAGCAGCACCCAAGTCGGGGAAAAACTGTTTTTT.

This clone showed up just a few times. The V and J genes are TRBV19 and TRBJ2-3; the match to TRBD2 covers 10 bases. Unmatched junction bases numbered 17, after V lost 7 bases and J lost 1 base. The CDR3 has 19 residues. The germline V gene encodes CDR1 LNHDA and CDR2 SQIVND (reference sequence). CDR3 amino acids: CASTTDSAQAGGGTDTQYF. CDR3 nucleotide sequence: TGTGCCAGTACCACCGACAGTGCCCAAGCGGGAGGGGGCACAGATACGCAGTATTTT.

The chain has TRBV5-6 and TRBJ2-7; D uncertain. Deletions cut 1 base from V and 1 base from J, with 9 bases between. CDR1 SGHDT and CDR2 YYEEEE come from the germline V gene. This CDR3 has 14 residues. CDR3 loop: CASSLKRVSYEQYF. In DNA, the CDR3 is TGTGCCAGCAGCTTGAAACGGGTATCCTACGAGCAGTACTTC.

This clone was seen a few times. CDR3 protein: CASSLTGLASAGELFF. CDR3 sequence (DNA): TGCGCCAGCAGCCTCACCGGACTAGCGAGCGCCGGGGAGCTGTTTTTT. The rearrangement uses TRBV4-1 and TRBJ2-2; 9 bases line up with TRBD2. With V trimmed by 4 bases and J by 6 bases, 9 bases remained unmatched. Germline-derived CDR1 and CDR2 are MGHRA and YSYEKL. The CDR3 runs to 16 residues.

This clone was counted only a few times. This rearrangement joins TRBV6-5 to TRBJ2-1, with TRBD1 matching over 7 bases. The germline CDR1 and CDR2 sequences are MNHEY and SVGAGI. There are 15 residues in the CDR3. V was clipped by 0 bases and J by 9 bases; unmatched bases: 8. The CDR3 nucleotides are TGTGCCAGCAGTTACTCCGGACAGGTGTGGGGTGAGCAGTTCTTC. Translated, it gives CASSYSGQVWGEQFF.

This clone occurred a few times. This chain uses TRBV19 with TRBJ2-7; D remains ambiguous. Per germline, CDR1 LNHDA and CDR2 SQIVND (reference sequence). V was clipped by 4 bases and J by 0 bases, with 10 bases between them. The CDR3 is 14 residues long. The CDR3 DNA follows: TGTGCCAGTAGTACAGTATCGAACTCCTACGAGCAGTACTTC. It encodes CASSTVSNSYEQYF.

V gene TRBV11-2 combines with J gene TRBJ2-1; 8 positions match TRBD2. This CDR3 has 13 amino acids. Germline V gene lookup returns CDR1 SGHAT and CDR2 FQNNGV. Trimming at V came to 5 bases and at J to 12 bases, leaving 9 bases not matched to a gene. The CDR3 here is CASSTAGVGRQFF. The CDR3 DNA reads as TGTGCCAGCAGCACAGCGGGAGTGGGTAGGCAGTTCTTC.

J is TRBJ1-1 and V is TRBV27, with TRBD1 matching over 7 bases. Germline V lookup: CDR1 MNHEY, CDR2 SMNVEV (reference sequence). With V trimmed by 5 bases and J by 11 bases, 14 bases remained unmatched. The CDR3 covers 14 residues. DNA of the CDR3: TGTGCCAGCAGTCCCCGGCGACAGGGACGGGAGGCTTTCTTT. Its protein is CASSPRRQGREAFF.

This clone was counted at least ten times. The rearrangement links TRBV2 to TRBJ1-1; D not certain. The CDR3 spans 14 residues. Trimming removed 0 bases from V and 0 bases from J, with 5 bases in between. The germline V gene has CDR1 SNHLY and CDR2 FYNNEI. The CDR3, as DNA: TGTGCCAGCAGTGAAGCGGAGGTGAACACTGAAGCTTTCTTT. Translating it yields CASSEAEVNTEAFF.

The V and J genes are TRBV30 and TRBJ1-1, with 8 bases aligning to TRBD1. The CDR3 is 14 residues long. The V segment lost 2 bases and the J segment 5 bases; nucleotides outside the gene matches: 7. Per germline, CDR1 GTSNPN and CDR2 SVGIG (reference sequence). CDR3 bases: TGTGCCTGGAGTCGCACAGGGGGGTGGACTGAAGCTTTCTTT. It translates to CAWSRTGGWTEAFF.

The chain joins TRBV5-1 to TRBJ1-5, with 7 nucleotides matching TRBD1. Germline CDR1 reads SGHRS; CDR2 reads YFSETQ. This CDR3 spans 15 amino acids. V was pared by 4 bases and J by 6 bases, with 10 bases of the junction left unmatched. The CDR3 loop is CASSQGGGGSQPQHF. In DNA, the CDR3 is TGCGCCAGCAGCCAAGGGGGCGGCGGTAGTCAGCCCCAGCATTTT.

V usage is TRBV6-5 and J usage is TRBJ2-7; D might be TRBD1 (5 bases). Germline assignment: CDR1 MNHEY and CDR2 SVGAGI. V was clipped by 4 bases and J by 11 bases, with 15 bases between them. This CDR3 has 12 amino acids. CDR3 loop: CASSSHTGLEYF. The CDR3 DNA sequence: TGTGCCAGCAGTTCCCACACAGGTCTGGAGTACTTC.

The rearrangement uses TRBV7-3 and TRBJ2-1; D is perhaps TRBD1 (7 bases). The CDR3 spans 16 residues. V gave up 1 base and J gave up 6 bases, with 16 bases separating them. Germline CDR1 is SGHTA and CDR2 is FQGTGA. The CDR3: CASSLKGGAGGNEQFF. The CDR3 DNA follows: TGTGCCAGCAGCTTAAAAGGGGGCGCCGGGGGCAATGAGCAGTTCTTC.

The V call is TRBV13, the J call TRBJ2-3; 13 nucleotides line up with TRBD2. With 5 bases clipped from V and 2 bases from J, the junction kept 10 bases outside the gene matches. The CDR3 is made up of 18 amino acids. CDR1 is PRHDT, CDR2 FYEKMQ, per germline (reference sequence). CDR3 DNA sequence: TGTGCCAGCAGCACCAGACTAGCGGGAGGACCTCTCACAGATACGCAGTATTTT. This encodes CASSTRLAGGPLTDTQYF.

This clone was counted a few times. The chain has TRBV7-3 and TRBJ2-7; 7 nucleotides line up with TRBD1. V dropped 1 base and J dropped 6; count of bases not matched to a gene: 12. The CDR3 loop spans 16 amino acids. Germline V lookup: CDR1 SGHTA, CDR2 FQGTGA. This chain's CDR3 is CASSLMSRDSHGEQYF. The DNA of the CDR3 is TGTGCCAGCAGCTTAATGTCCCGGGACAGCCACGGCGAGCAGTACTTC.

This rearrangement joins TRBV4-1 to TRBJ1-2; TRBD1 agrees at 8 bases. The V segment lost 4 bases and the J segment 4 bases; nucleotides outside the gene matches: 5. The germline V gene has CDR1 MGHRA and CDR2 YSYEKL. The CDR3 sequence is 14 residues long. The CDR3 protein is CASSLDRVAYGYTF. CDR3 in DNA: TGCGCCAGCAGCCTGGACAGGGTGGCCTATGGCTACACCTTC.

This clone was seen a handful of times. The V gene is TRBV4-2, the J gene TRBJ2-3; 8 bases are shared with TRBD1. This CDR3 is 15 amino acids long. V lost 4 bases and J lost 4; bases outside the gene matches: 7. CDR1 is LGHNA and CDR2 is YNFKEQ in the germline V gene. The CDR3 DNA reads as TGTGCCAGCAGCCTTGGACAGGGTGGTTCAGATACGCAGTATTTT. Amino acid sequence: CASSLGQGGSDTQYF.

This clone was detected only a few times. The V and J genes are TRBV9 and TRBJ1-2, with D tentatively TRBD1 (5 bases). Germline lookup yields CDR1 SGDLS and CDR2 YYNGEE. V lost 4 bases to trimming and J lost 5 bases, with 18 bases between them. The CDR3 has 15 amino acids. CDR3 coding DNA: TGTGCCAGCAGCCTAGGACCGGAGGGGTGGTATGGCTACACCTTC. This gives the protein CASSLGPEGWYGYTF.

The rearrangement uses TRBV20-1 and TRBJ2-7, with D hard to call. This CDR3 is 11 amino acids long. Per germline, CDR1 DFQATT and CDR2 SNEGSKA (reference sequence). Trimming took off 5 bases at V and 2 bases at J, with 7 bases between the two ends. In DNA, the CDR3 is TGCAGTGCTGCTAATCCCTACGAGCAGTACTTC. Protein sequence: CSAANPYEQYF.

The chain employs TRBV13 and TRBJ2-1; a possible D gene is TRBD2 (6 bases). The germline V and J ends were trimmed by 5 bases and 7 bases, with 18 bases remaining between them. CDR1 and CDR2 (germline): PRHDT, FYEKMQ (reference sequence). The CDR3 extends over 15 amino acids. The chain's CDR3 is CASSPLPGALNEQFF. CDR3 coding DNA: TGTGCCAGCAGCCCACTCCCGGGAGCTCTGAATGAGCAGTTCTTC.

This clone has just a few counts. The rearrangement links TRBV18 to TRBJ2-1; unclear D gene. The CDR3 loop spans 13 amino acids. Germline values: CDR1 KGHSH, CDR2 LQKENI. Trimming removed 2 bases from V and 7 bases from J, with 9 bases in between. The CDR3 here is CASSPSQRNEQFF. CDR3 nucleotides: TGTGCCAGCTCACCATCGCAGAGGAATGAGCAGTTCTTC.

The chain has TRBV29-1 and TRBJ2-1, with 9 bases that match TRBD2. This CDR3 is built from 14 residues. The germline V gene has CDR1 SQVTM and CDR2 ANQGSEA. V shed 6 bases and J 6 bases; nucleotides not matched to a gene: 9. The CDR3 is CSVSIAGVSNEQFF. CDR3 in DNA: TGCAGCGTGAGTATAGCGGGAGTAAGCAATGAGCAGTTCTTC.

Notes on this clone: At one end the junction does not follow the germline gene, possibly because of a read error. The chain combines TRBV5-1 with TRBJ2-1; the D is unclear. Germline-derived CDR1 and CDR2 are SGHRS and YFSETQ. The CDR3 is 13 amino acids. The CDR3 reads CASSLDGYSEQFF. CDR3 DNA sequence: TGCGCCAGCAGCTTGGACGGTTACAGTGAGCAGTTCTTC.